This is a list of T cell receptor beta chains from one sample in a study of control samples from healthy donors and cancer patients. Using immunoSEQ multiplex PCR, the repertoire was profiled, and TCRdb retains in-frame clones only, with some absent. The sample records over 85,000 clones, roughly 91% being singletons. The sequencing sample was made of PBMCs. All receptors come from a woman aged 50 to 65 with colorectal cancer. Each CDR3 is given with its conserved first and last residue. D genes are given only for firm matches. The size entry is marked missing in some rows and otherwise reads once, few, many or a size class.

clone size	D gene	J gene	V gene	CDR3 DNA	CDR3 protein
NA	NA	TRBJ1-2	TRBV20-1	TGCAGTGGAGAGTATAGCTATGGCTACACCTTC	CSGEYSYGYTF
NA	NA	TRBJ1-1	TRBV6-2/TRBV6-3	TGTGCCAGCAGTTACTCGAGAAGACCGCGAGACGGTGAAGCTTTCTTT	CASSYSRRPRDGEAFF
NA	NA	TRBJ1-2	TRBV7-9	TGTGCCAGCAGCTTAGTTGCAGGGGCCAATGGCTACACCTTC	CASSLVAGANGYTF
NA	NA	TRBJ1-2	TRBV3-1/TRBV3-2	TGTGCCAGCAGCCATGGGGGGTATGGCTACACCTTC	CASSHGGYGYTF
once	TRBD1	TRBJ1-1	TRBV7-2	TGTGCCAGCAACCTGAGGGGGCGAGGGACTGAAGCTTTCTTT	CASNLRGRGTEAFF
NA	NA	TRBJ1-2	TRBV12-3/TRBV12-4	TGTGCCAGCAGCCCCGGGGACTATGGCTACACCTTC	CASSPGDYGYTF
NA	TRBD1	TRBJ2-4	TRBV5-4	TGTGCCAGCAGCTCCTCGACAGGGGGAGACATTCAGTACTTC	CASSSSTGGDIQYF
few	NA	TRBJ1-2	TRBV28	TGTGCCAGCAGTTTATCGGATACCGGCTACACCTTC	CASSLSDTGYTF
NA	NA	TRBJ2-5	TRBV4-1	TGCGCCAGCAGCCAAGAAATGGAGACCCAGTACTTC	CASSQEMETQYF
NA	NA	TRBJ1-2	TRBV7-2	TGTGCCAGCAGCCCGCGGACAGTGGATGGCTACACCTTC	CASSPRTVDGYTF
NA	TRBD1	TRBJ2-1	TRBV5-1	TGCGCCAGCAGCGTAAATCAGGGGGCAAGAGGCAATGAGCAGTTCTTC	CASSVNQGARGNEQFF
NA	NA	TRBJ2-1	TRBV7-2	TGTGCCAGCAGCGTGCAGGGTCAGGGCTCCTACAATGAGCAGTTCTTC	CASSVQGQGSYNEQFF
NA	NA	TRBJ2-2	TRBV7-9	TGTGCCAGCAGCGGAAGGGGGGCGTCGGAGCTGTTTTTT	CASSGRGASELFF
NA	TRBD2	TRBJ2-5	TRBV28	TGTGCCAGCAGTGCCGGAGCAAGGGAGGGGACCCAGTACTTC	CASSAGAREGTQYF
NA	TRBD2	TRBJ2-1	TRBV5-1	TGCGCCAGCAGCTTGGGACTAGCGGGGGCGTACAATGAGCAGTTCTTC	CASSLGLAGAYNEQFF
NA	NA	TRBJ1-1	TRBV7-9	TGTGCCAGCAGCCCCCCACAAAACCAGAACACTGAAGCTTTCTTT	CASSPPQNQNTEAFF
NA	TRBD1	TRBJ1-5	TRBV12-3/TRBV12-4	TGTGCCAGCAATCCGACAGGGAATCAGCCCCAGCATTTT	CASNPTGNQPQHF
NA	TRBD1	TRBJ1-2	TRBV3-1/TRBV3-2	TGTGCCAGCAGCTACAAGCCCCCGGGACAGGGACGGGGCTACACCTTC	CASSYKPPGQGRGYTF
once	TRBD2	TRBJ2-5	TRBV2	TGTGCCAGCAGTGAGCGAGCGGGGGGGCACGAGACCCAGTACTTC	CASSERAGGHETQYF
NA	NA	TRBJ2-2	TRBV19	TGTGCCAGTAGTATGGGACATTTCACCGGGGAGCTGTTTTTT	CASSMGHFTGELFF
once	TRBD1	TRBJ1-3	TRBV28	TGTGCCAGCAGTTTAAGGGACAGGTATACCTCTGGAAACACCATATATTTT	CASSLRDRYTSGNTIYF
NA	NA	TRBJ1-2	TRBV10-2	TGCGCAAGCTCCGGTGCGGGGGGCAATGGCTACACCTTC	CASSGAGGNGYTF
NA	NA	TRBJ1-1	TRBV12-3/TRBV12-4	TGTGCCAGCAGCCCTCGGTTGGGCACTGAAGCTTTCTTT	CASSPRLGTEAFF
NA	TRBD1	TRBJ2-3	TRBV2	TGTGCCAGCGTCAGGACAGGGGCAACCACAGATACGCAGTATTTT	CASVRTGATTDTQYF
NA	NA	TRBJ1-2	TRBV6-4	TGTGCCAGCCTCCGAGGTCAACAGGGTGGCTACACCTTC	CASLRGQQGGYTF
NA	TRBD1	TRBJ1-5	TRBV7-2	TGTGCCAGCAGCTTAGACTCGACAGGGGGCGGGTATCAGCCCCAGCATTTT	CASSLDSTGGGYQPQHF
few	NA	TRBJ2-3	TRBV24-1	TGTGCCACCAGTGCTGGGTCAACTAGCACAGATACGCAGTATTTT	CATSAGSTSTDTQYF
NA	NA	TRBJ2-3	TRBV7-2	TGTGCCAGCAGCCCCCAGGGCGGAGATACGCAGTATTTT	CASSPQGGDTQYF